This TCR beta chain derives from a study of blood T cell repertoires in COVID-19. Per the study methods: Cell counts per sample came from amplifying reference gene primers. TCRdb's table, derived via immunoSEQ multiplex PCR, lists solely in-frame clones and lacks some. The V and J calls and clone size were taken over from that table, and D and trimming were inferred from the DNA. This repertoire shows tens of thousands of clones, roughly 89% found once; its top ten account for nearly 5%. After removal of 0 bases from V and 4 bases from J, the junction contained 2 bases not matched to a gene. Germline loops: CDR1 MDHEN, CDR2 SYDVKM. This CDR3 spans 15 amino acids.

This chain uses TRBV28 with TRBJ2-2; 7 bases align to TRBD2. The sequence was collected from a man aged 55 to 69 with active COVID-19. The source material was peripheral blood. The CDR3 DNA is TGTGCCAGCAGTTTATGGCCGGGAGGCACCGGGGAGCTGTTTTTT. This encodes CASSLWPGGTGELFF.